This TCR beta chain emerged from a study of technical replicates of blood from a few donors. The CDR3 loop spans 13 amino acids. V lost 9 bases to trimming and J lost 9 bases; unmatched junction nucleotides: 10. Germline-derived CDR1 and CDR2 are SNHLY and FYNNEI. Sequencing used immunoSEQ multiplex PCR; TCRdb keeps in-frame clones, though not all of them. The sample yields tens of thousands of clones, approximately 95% seen once. Sequenced material: T cells isolated from PBMCs. The TCR originated in a human donor in good health. The V gene is TRBV2, the J gene TRBJ2-1; 8 positions agree with TRBD2. The CDR3 reads CARGREAGGEQFF. Here the CDR3 DNA reads TGTGCCAGAGGCCGGGAGGCGGGGGGTGAGCAGTTCTTC.